These 12 T cell receptor beta chains originate from one sample sequenced in a study of blood T cell repertoires in COVID-19. TCRdb's copy holds only in-frame clones and misses some; the assay was immunoSEQ multiplex PCR. This table holds fewer than 60,000 clones, roughly 90% found once. Sequencing used peripheral blood. The receptors were gathered from a human donor in a cohort sampled during active COVID-19.

This chain uses TRBV12-3 or TRBV12-4 with TRBJ1-2, with 9 bases that match TRBD1. The V segment lost 7 bases and the J segment 5 bases; nucleotides outside the gene matches: 2. The CDR3 is 12 amino acids. Here the CDR3 reads CASKQGAYGYTF. The CDR3 DNA reads as TGTGCCAGCAAACAGGGGGCGTATGGCTACACCTTC.

The rearrangement links TRBV7-2 to TRBJ1-2; D is uncertain. V lost 6 bases and J lost 4, with 9 bases in between. CDR1 is SGHTA and CDR2 is FQGNSA in the germline V gene. The CDR3 is 12 residues long. CDR3 amino acids: CASRSTIYGYTF. CDR3 bases: TGTGCCAGCAGGTCTACCATCTATGGCTACACCTTC.

V usage is TRBV7-9 and J usage is TRBJ2-5, with a possible D match to TRBD2 (7 bases). The CDR3 extends over 18 amino acids. CDR1 is SEHNR, CDR2 FQNEAQ, per germline (reference sequence). The V and J ends lost 3 bases and 0 bases respectively, with 20 bases between them. In DNA, the CDR3 is TGTGCCAGCAGCTTGTCATCGGCGGGGGCGGGCTACCAAGAGACCCAGTACTTC. It specifies CASSLSSAGAGYQETQYF.

The chain is built from TRBV5-1 and TRBJ2-1; the match to TRBD1 covers 9 bases. Germline V lookup: CDR1 SGHRS, CDR2 YFSETQ. J was trimmed by 8 bases and V by 4 bases; bases with no gene match: 10. The CDR3 extends over 15 amino acids. As DNA, the CDR3 is TGCGCCAGCAGCGCAGGGACAGGGCGAATCGATGAGCAGTTCTTC. It codes for CASSAGTGRIDEQFF.

The chain joins TRBV5-4 to TRBJ2-7; 14 bases are a match to TRBD2. The CDR3 length is 15 residues. The germline V gene has CDR1 SGHNT and CDR2 YYREEE (reference sequence). Germline trimming cut 5 bases from V and 1 base from J; bases unmatched to any gene: 2. The CDR3 region has the DNA TGTGCCAGCAGAGGACTAGCGGGGGGTTCCTACGAGCAGTACTTC. Its protein is CASRGLAGGSYEQYF.

The chain has TRBV7-2 and TRBJ2-1; 8 nucleotides line up with TRBD2. Trimming at V came to 5 bases and at J to 4 bases, leaving 7 bases not matched to a gene. Germline lookup yields CDR1 SGHTA and CDR2 FQGNSA. This CDR3 has 15 amino acids. CDR3 DNA: TGTGCCAGCAGCCCCGGGGGGGCCGCTTACAATGAGCAGTTCTTC. Translation gives CASSPGGAAYNEQFF.

The chain links TRBV11-3 to TRBJ1-4, with D uncertain. The germline CDR1 and CDR2 sequences are SGHNT and YENEEA. This CDR3 is built from 13 residues. Trimming pared 8 bases from V and 6 bases from J, leaving 13 bases between. The CDR3 DNA sequence: TGTGCCAGCCCCGGCAGGTCGGATGAAAAACTGTTTTTT. It is translated as CASPGRSDEKLFF.

This chain connects TRBV25-1 to TRBJ2-1; TRBD2 agrees at 11 bases. J gave up 2 bases and V 5 bases, and 5 bases lay outside the gene matches. From germline, CDR1 is MGHDK and CDR2 SYGVNS. The CDR3 has 16 residues. The CDR3 DNA reads TGTGCCAGCAGTCCTTTTAGCGGGGGGGCCTACAATGAGCAGTTCTTC. As protein: CASSPFSGGAYNEQFF.

This chain connects TRBV5-4 to TRBJ2-3; 11 bases agree with TRBD1. The length of the CDR3 is 16 residues. Germline V lookup: CDR1 SGHNT, CDR2 YYREEE (reference sequence). V trimming: 1 base; J trimming: 5 bases; junction bases outside the gene matches: 6. The CDR3 region has the DNA TGTGCCAGCAGCTTGTGGACAGGGGGCCGAGGAGATACGCAGTATTTT. It encodes CASSLWTGGRGDTQYF.

The chain recombines TRBV6-2 or TRBV6-3 with TRBJ2-7; 11 bases align to TRBD2. CDR1 and CDR2 (germline): MNHEY, SVGEGT. Unmatched junction bases numbered 1, after V lost 5 bases and J lost 4 bases. The CDR3 runs 13 residues. CDR3 in DNA: TGTGCCAGCAGTCGACTAGCGGGGTACGAGCAGTACTTC. This codes for CASSRLAGYEQYF.

This chain links TRBV7-2 with TRBJ2-1; 13 bases fit TRBD2. This CDR3 is built from 16 residues. With V trimmed by 0 bases and J by 9 bases, 5 bases remained unmatched. Germline V gene lookup returns CDR1 SGHTA and CDR2 FQGNSA. Here the CDR3 DNA reads TGTGCCAGCAGCTTAGCCCGAACTAGCGGGGGGGCTGAGCAGTTCTTC. It codes for CASSLARTSGGAEQFF.

The chain joins TRBV5-6 to TRBJ1-2; 9 bases agree with TRBD1. Germline lookup yields CDR1 SGHDT and CDR2 YYEEEE. The CDR3 totals 18 residues. J gave up 5 bases and V 5 bases, and 19 bases lay outside the gene matches. The CDR3 reads CASSLRGENRGRGYGYTF. The CDR3 coding sequence is TGTGCCAGCAGTCTTCGTGGGGAGAACAGGGGGCGCGGGTATGGCTACACCTTC.